This TCR beta chain was retrieved from a study of TIL therapy for anti-PD-1-resistant metastatic lung cancer. Note on this clone: The antigen remains undetermined.

This was the immunoSEQ v3 assay. Each library reached about 2 million read pairs, or about 5-6.5 million at deep level. The data were produced by immunoSEQ multiplex PCR, yet TCRdb's version contains in-frame clones alone and is incomplete. The table records under 100,000 clones, about 71% of them present only once. Time point of the sample: pre-treatment sample, taken before nivolumab and TIL therapy. Pleural nodules or supraclavicular lymph nodes made up most of the excised metastases sampled. The study's findings and limits: TIL cultures after expansion showed higher clonality and lower diversity than baseline tumor (median about 6% vs 30%).

The specimen was tumor tissue, collected at baseline. This receptor was taken from a person between 30 and 79 years old with non-small cell lung cancer.

CDR3 residues: CASSMNAYNSPLHF. The CDR3, as DNA: TGTGCCAGTAGTATGAATGCCTATAATTCACCCCTCCACTTT. This chain uses TRBV19 with TRBJ1-6; D uncertain. V lost 3 bases to trimming and J lost 2 bases, with 5 bases between them. Germline lookup yields CDR1 LNHDA and CDR2 SQIVND (reference sequence). The CDR3 is 14 residues long.